The entry that follows covers one T cell receptor (beta chain) sequence. The data stem from a study of blood T cell repertoires in COVID-19. Across the study: Samples of COVID-19 (acute and convalescent) were obtained from the United States, Italy and Spain.

Trimming removed 0 bases from V and 4 bases from J, with 9 bases in between. CDR1 and CDR2 from the germline V gene are MNHEY and SVGAGI. The CDR3 loop spans 14 amino acids. Generated by immunoSEQ multiplex PCR, the TCRdb table keeps only in-frame clones and is missing some. The table has some 200,000 clones, approximately 87% seen once. The TCR was taken from a woman aged 45-59 years with acute or convalescent COVID-19. What was sequenced was peripheral blood. The J gene is TRBJ1-2, the V gene TRBV6-5; D not resolved. The CDR3 DNA is TGTGCCAGCAGTTACTCGAGGAGGAGCTATGGCTACACCTTC. Residues: CASSYSRRSYGYTF.